This TCR beta chain was identified during a study of T cell repertoires in cytomegalovirus infection. Study-wide background: TCR beta signatures that were public indicated CMV infection and matching HLA type.

This clonotype was counted at least ten times. The antigen is not known. Study-wide results and caveats: There were HLA-C-restricted CMV-specific TCR beta clonotypes dominating the ex vivo response.

MiXCR, applied by TCRdb to the reads, yields one record per CDR3 protein. The sample carries over 100,000 distinct CDR3 sequences, 10% recorded once. The source of this sequence is a human donor in good health (CMV status not recorded). Some clones in this sample may be carry-over from other donors' samples. What was sequenced was PBMCs, sequenced either directly or after in vitro stimulation (not recorded which).

The DNA for the CDR3 is TGTGCCAGCAGTTCCCCGGGACAGCACACTGAAGCTTTCTTT. It translates to CASSSPGQHTEAFF. This rearrangement joins TRBV28 to TRBJ1-1; the match to TRBD1 covers 7 bases. Trimming took 4 bases from V and 3 from J; bases not matched to a gene: 5. The CDR3 loop spans 14 amino acids. Germline values: CDR1 MDHEN, CDR2 SYDVKM.